This T cell receptor beta chain was retrieved from a study of blood T cell repertoires in COVID-19. Study-wide background: The study drew acute and convalescent COVID-19 samples from the United States, Italy and Spain. In each case, the material was cDNA or gDNA derived from T cells, B-cell-depleted T cells, or PBMCs.

CDR3 length equals 14 residues. The V end lost 3 bases, the J end lost 4 bases, and 13 bases lay between the germline ends. Germline V lookup: CDR1 SGHTA, CDR2 FQGNSA. In the source study's methods: Cell counts per sample came from amplifying reference gene primers. Sequenced by immunoSEQ multiplex PCR; TCRdb stores in-frame clones only, minus some. V, J and clone size were drawn from that table, and D and trimming were deduced from the DNA. Of about 80,000 clones detected, 84% appear once; the ten largest clones hold about 3.8%. This clonotype originated in a man between 45 and 60 years old with acute or convalescent COVID-19. The chain has TRBV7-2 and TRBJ2-7; a possible D gene is TRBD1 (6 bases). The specimen was peripheral blood. The CDR3 sequence is CASSFEQGGYEQYF. The CDR3 DNA sequence: TGTGCCAGCAGCTTTGAGCAAGGGGGTTACGAGCAGTACTTC.